The clone carrying this T cell receptor (beta chain) was seen repeatedly, ten times or more. The presence of a unique molecular identifier marked each TCR cDNA molecule. Each CDR3 protein is one row after TCRdb ran MiXCR on the 5' RACE reads. The sample shows about 95,000 distinct CDR3 sequences, over 8.5% of them seen only once. The sample belongs to a study of spatial heterogeneity in lung cancer. Regarding time point: sample taken at primary tumor resection. No cells were sorted before sequencing. The whole RNA sequenced was extracted from tumor, nontumor lung or frozen PBMC. J gave up 3 bases and V 6 bases, and 9 bases lay outside the gene matches. From germline, CDR1 is SQVTM and CDR2 ANQGSEA. The CDR3 contains 15 residues.

The sequences come from PBMCs, collected at surgery. This receptor was obtained from a male donor with early-stage non-small cell lung cancer. The chain joins TRBV29-1 to TRBJ2-3, with 10 bases that match TRBD2. As DNA, the CDR3 is TGCAGCGTCACAGGGGGACTAGCGAGGACAGATACGCAGTATTTT. Translating gives CSVTGGLARTDTQYF.